The T cell receptor (beta chain) described here comes from a study of beta chain features in type 1 diabetes. On the study more broadly: Patients looked much like healthy donors when it came to age, gender and cell yields. Study observations and caveats: High TCR expression in some cells could lead to their over-representation in cDNA sequencing. VDJ junctions from patients with type 1 diabetes contained fewer insertions and more deletions.

The whole isolated RNA underwent reverse transcription, so sequencing captured expressed TCRB transcripts. Naive, central memory and regulatory T cell samples came to a mean of roughly 4 million reads. Sequencing was performed with immunoSEQ multiplex PCR; in TCRdb, only in-frame clones are kept and a portion is missing. The sample yields 150,000 to 190,000 clones, 8.1% seen once. This clone occurred many times. As yet, its antigen is unknown. The sample comprised central memory CD4+ T cells from blood. This TCR came from a man aged 18 to 30 in good health.

Here the CDR3 reads CASSQETSGPPYNEQFF. The CDR3 nucleotides are TGCGCCAGCAGCCAAGAGACTAGCGGGCCGCCATACAATGAGCAGTTCTTC. The chain has TRBV4-3 and TRBJ2-1, with 10 nucleotides matching TRBD2. Germline-derived CDR1 and CDR2 are LGHNA and YSLEER. The CDR3 has 17 amino acids. V lost 0 bases, J lost 4 bases, and 6 bases stayed unmatched.